This T cell receptor beta chain was sequenced during a study of T cell responses to AZD1222 COVID-19 vaccine (dated by TCRdb to about 2021). For context, the study as a whole: TCR sequencing was performed for 230 to 250 trial participants, of whom 207 were given two doses of AZD1222 and approximately 26 were given two doses of MenACWY control vaccine. Trial participants were enrolled by age into subgroups of 18-55, 56-69 and 70-plus years, and around 140, 26 and 57 TCR-sequenced participants, respectively, were included in these subgroups.

The CDR3 regions of human TCRbeta chains were subjected to immunosequencing. The authors' analysis ran thus. Repertoire TCRs were checked for matches against a reference library of SARS-CoV-2-specific TCRs that had been generated using the MIRA antigen-specificity platform. Breadth was defined as the fraction of unique TCRs that were SARS-CoV-2-associated, and depth was defined as the fraction of total T cells that were SARS-CoV-2-associated. Using the MIRA data, every spike-specific TCR was mapped to the spike region that the TCR reacted to and assigned to either a CD4 or a CD8 class. Log10-transformed breadth and depth values were compared by one-way ANOVA with Sidak's multiple comparisons tests. TCRdb took over this immuneACCESS table, retaining in-frame rearrangements with V and J assigned. Such tables are incomplete; in checked studies, under half of the missing clones stem from an unresolved V gene, and the remainder is unexplained. V, J and clone size reflect that table, while D and trimming were determined from the DNA. Present in this sample are approximately 89,000 clones, just over 90% of which were seen just once. Clones ranked in the top ten supply 5.4% of the sample.

What the work shows at the level of the full study, not this receptor alone: The whole spike protein was spanned by vaccine-associated CD4 TCRs, and dominant responses were seen in regions 160-218 and 743-854. Conclusions about previously exposed vaccinees are limited, since just six or seven AZD1222 recipients were seropositive for SARS-CoV-2 at baseline. Nearly half of unique spike-specific TCRs reportedly recognized epitopes outside regions mutated in the B.1.351 and B.1.1.7 variants. The 56-69-year group was small, and its depth increase did not reach significance, likely because of low power. No day 14 peak-response samples were available, so repertoires were characterized only after the peak T cell response. Most participants were white British and females outnumbered males, and the authors suggested that clonal diversity may have been underestimated. Spike-specific TCR breadth and depth rose significantly after two AZD1222 doses compared with day 0 and with MenACWY recipients.

A distance of 2 bases separates the germline ends of V and J, which lose 6 bases and 3 bases respectively. The CDR3 starts with the cysteine, ends with the phenylalanine, and has 11 residues. The sequence is cut down to CDR3 DNA, 33 bases in frame from base 1. The CDR1 and CDR2 encoded by the germline V gene are ENHRY and SYGVKD. Of note for this clone: The antigen it binds to is not known. The input lacks base qualities; no much larger clone sits a single base away.

According to the study, the label for this sample's time point signals: about 28 days (+/-7) after the second vaccine dose. AZD1222 recipients with second doses at about 4 weeks or about 12 weeks were pooled, because spike-specific TCR depth and breadth did not differ between schedules. The vaccinee samples were drawn from two UK trials, COV001 and COV002, one of which was a single-blind randomized controlled phase 2/3 trial testing AZD1222 (ChAdOx1 nCoV-19) in healthy adults. For TCRbeta chain sequencing, PBMC samples from trial participants were taken at day 0 and at day 28 after the second dose.

The V and J segments used are TRBV10-3 and TRBJ2-2, with no D gene named confidently. This TCR came from an adult who received the AZD1222 COVID-19 vaccine. The sample in question was peripheral blood, obtained 28 days after the second AZD1222 dose. At the DNA level, the sequence is TGTGCCATCAGATACACCGGGGAGCTGTTTTTT. Translation gives CAIRYTGELFF.